Included here is one TCR beta chain sequence, with context. This sample was taken from a study of control samples from healthy donors and cancer patients. CDR1 is SGHTA and CDR2 is FQGTGA in the germline V gene. After removal of 2 bases from V and 6 bases from J, the junction contained 5 bases not matched to a gene. There are 17 residues in the CDR3. This table comes from immunoSEQ multiplex PCR, and its TCRdb copy is limited to in-frame clones, with some not included. The sample yields more than 25,000 clones, roughly 91% seen once. This receptor was identified in a man aged 45 to 65 with lung cancer. Source material: PBMCs. The genes are TRBV7-3 and TRBJ2-3; 16 nucleotides match TRBD2. CDR3 DNA sequence: TGTGCCAGCAGCTTAGGGACTAGCGGGGGGGTCTCTGATACGCAGTATTTT. Protein: CASSLGTSGGVSDTQYF.